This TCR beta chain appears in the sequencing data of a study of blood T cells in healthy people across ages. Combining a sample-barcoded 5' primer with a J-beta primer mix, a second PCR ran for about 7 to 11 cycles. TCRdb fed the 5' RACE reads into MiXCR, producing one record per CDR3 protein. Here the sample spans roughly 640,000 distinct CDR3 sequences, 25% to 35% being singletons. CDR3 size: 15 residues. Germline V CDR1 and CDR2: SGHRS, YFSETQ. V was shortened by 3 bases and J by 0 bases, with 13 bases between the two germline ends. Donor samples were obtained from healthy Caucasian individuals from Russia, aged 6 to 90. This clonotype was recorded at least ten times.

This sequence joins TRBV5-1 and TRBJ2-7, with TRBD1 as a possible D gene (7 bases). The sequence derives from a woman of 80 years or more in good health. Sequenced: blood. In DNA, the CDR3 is TGCGCCAGCAGCTGGAGGGACAGTAGCTCCTACGAGCAGTACTTC. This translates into CASSWRDSSSYEQYF.